This T cell receptor beta chain was sequenced in a study of T-cell reconstitution after alpha-beta-depleted transplantation in children. J was trimmed by 5 bases and V by 2 bases; bases with no gene match: 9. This CDR3 comprises 16 residues. Germline CDR1 reads MNHNS; CDR2 reads SASEGT. Researchers prepared the TCRbeta library using unique molecular identifiers, the study reports. One entry per CDR3 protein results from TCRdb running MiXCR on the PCR reads. The top ten clones hold around 24% of a sample with around 130,000 distinct CDR3 sequences, 9.5% to 10% of them seen once. The rearrangement uses TRBV6-1 and TRBJ2-1, with 7 nucleotides matching TRBD2. The TCR sequence derives from a girl in the first two years of life who had a stem cell transplant for combined immunodeficiency, so the T cells may come from the graft donor. Sequencing was performed on PBMCs, mostly from graft donor cells, taken 180 days after TCRalphabeta/CD19-depleted stem cell transplant. Here the CDR3 DNA reads TGTGCCAGCAGTGAATGGCGGGCTAGCGGAGACAATGAGCAGTTCTTC. It yields the protein CASSEWRASGDNEQFF.